A selection of T cell receptor beta chains follows, all from one sample in a study of cytomegalovirus exposure and HLA in healthy donors. The table came from immunoSEQ multiplex PCR; TCRdb's copy has only in-frame clones and leaves some out. The sample has about 200,000 clones, about 82% seen once. The specimen was PBMCs. Receptors were obtained from a man aged 25 to 45 in good health and CMV-seronegative. Both conserved end residues are part of each CDR3. The D gene is left open where the match is weak. The size of a clone is reported for some rows only, either as once, few or many, or as a class for expanded clones.

V	D	size	J	DNA	CDR3
TRBV5-1	TRBD1	.	TRBJ1-2	TGCGCCAGCAGCTCCTGGACAGGTTCTAACTATGGCTACACCTTC	CASSSWTGSNYGYTF
TRBV5-4	TRBD1	.	TRBJ1-5	TGTGCCAGCAGAAAACAGGGGTCCGATAGCAATCAGCCCCAGCATTTT	CASRKQGSDSNQPQHF
TRBV13	TRBD1	.	TRBJ2-1	TGTGCCAGCAGCTTTAAGCGGACAGGGGAGCAGTTCTTC	CASSFKRTGEQFF
TRBV9	TRBD1	.	TRBJ2-1	TGTGCCAGCAGCTCAAAATCGGGACAGGGAGGGAATGAGCAGTTCTTC	CASSSKSGQGGNEQFF
TRBV28	.	.	TRBJ2-7	TGTGCCAGCAGTTGGTACTCACGGCAGTACTTC	CASSWYSRQYF
TRBV6-5	.	.	TRBJ1-2	TGTGCCAGCCAAAAGGACAGAGAGTCCTATGGCTACACCTTC	CASQKDRESYGYTF
TRBV5-1	TRBD2	.	TRBJ2-3	TGCGCCAGCAGCTACGAGCGGGGGGTCGTAGATACGCAGTATTTT	CASSYERGVVDTQYF
TRBV2	TRBD2	.	TRBJ2-1	TGTGCCAGCAGTGAAGTTAGCGGGGGGGCCAGCTCCTACAATGAGCAGTTCTTC	CASSEVSGGASSYNEQFF
TRBV28	.	.	TRBJ2-5	TGTGCCAGCAGTCCCGATAGAGGGCTGAAAGAGACCCAGTACTTC	CASSPDRGLKETQYF
TRBV28	.	.	TRBJ2-2	TGTGCCAGCAGTTCCCAGGGGGGTTCCGGGACAGTTATAGCCGGGGAGCTGTTTTTT	CASSSQGGSGTVIAGELFF
TRBV7-2	.	once	TRBJ2-6	TGTGCCAGCAGCTTAGACGGATCTGGGGCCAGCGTCCTGACTTTC	CASSLDGSGASVLTF
TRBV4-3	TRBD2	.	TRBJ2-7	TGCGCCAGCAGCCATGACGCGGGGGTATACGAGCAGTACTTC	CASSHDAGVYEQYF
TRBV4-1	.	.	TRBJ2-1	TGCGCCAGCGGGGGGAATGAGCAGTTCTTC	CASGGNEQFF
TRBV10-3	.	.	TRBJ1-1	TGTGCCTCCAGTGCTAACACTGAAGCTTTCTTT	CASSANTEAFF
TRBV7-8	TRBD1	.	TRBJ1-2	TGTGCCAGCAGCCCTATCCCGAGACAGGGCAATAACTATGGCTACACCTTC	CASSPIPRQGNNYGYTF
TRBV15	TRBD1	.	TRBJ1-5	TGTGCCACCAGCAGGAGGGACAGGGGCCAGCCCCAGCATTTT	CATSRRDRGQPQHF
TRBV7-8	.	.	TRBJ1-6	TGTGCCAGCAGCTTACTTCAGGATTCACCCCTCCACTTT	CASSLLQDSPLHF
TRBV18	.	.	TRBJ1-1	TGTGCCAGCTCACCAGGGAGCAGTGAAGCTTTCTTT	CASSPGSSEAFF
TRBV7-9	TRBD1	once	TRBJ1-2	TGTTCCAGCAGCGTCTCGGGGACAGGGACCGGCTACACCTTC	CSSSVSGTGTGYTF
TRBV15	.	.	TRBJ2-1	TGTGCCACCAGCAGGGCGGGACGGGGCAATGAGCAGTTCTTC	CATSRAGRGNEQFF
TRBV9	.	few	TRBJ1-6	TGTGCCAGCAGCGTACGGCAGGGTGCTTCACCCCTCCACTTT	CASSVRQGASPLHF
TRBV29-1	.	.	TRBJ1-1	TGCAGCGTTGCCCCTCGTTGGGAGGGCAACACTGAAGCTTTCTTT	CSVAPRWEGNTEAFF
TRBV5-1	.	.	TRBJ2-7	TGCGCCAGCAGTTCGCCGGGACAAGGGTTCTACGAGCAGTACTTC	CASSSPGQGFYEQYF
TRBV11-2	.	.	TRBJ2-1	TGTGCCAGCAGCTTAACTGCCAGGGCGTTTGGGAATGAGCAGTTCTTC	CASSLTARAFGNEQFF
TRBV5-1	TRBD1	few	TRBJ2-7	TGCGCCAGCAGCTTGTTCGGACAGGTCCGCGACGAGCAGTACTTC	CASSLFGQVRDEQYF
TRBV7-6	.	.	TRBJ2-1	TGTGCCAGCACCAATCCGGGGAGCTCTTACAATGAGCAGTTCTTC	CASTNPGSSYNEQFF
TRBV27	.	.	TRBJ1-3	TGTGCCAGCAGTACCTCGTACAGAAGCTCTGGAAACACCATATATTTT	CASSTSYRSSGNTIYF
TRBV7-7	TRBD1	few	TRBJ1-4	TGTGCTAGCGGACAGGGGGCGCCGAGAACTAATGAAAAACTGTTTTTT	CASGQGAPRTNEKLFF